This T cell receptor (beta chain) is drawn from a study of T cell responses to AZD1222 COVID-19 vaccine. Overall study results and limits: An increase in Spike-specific TCR breadth and depth was observed after two AZD1222 doses. Just a handful of AZD1222 recipients were seropositive at baseline. It should be noted that donors were predominantly white British and more often female, and clonal diversity was possibly underestimated. Among spike-specific TCRs, nearly half reportedly target unmutated variant regions.

V lost 6 bases to trimming and J lost 7 bases; unmatched junction nucleotides: 12. The germline CDR1 and CDR2 sequences are MDHEN and SYDVKM. The CDR3 is 16 residues long. Of note for this clone: The antigen is unknown.

Using immunoSEQ multiplex PCR, the repertoire was profiled, and TCRdb retains in-frame clones only, with some absent. The sample lists roughly 150,000 clones, over 90% seen once, with 1.5% in the top ten. The clonotype was recovered from an adult who received the AZD1222 COVID-19 vaccine. This chain joins TRBV28 and TRBJ2-2, with 9 bases aligning to TRBD1. The material sequenced was peripheral blood, taken 28 days after the second AZD1222 dose. The CDR3 DNA follows: TGTGCCAGCAGAGACCGCGGGACAGGGAAAGGCGGGGAGCTGTTTTTT. Residues: CASRDRGTGKGGELFF.